The clone carrying this TCR beta chain was detected only once. This table comes from immunoSEQ multiplex PCR, and its TCRdb copy is limited to in-frame clones, with some not included. The sample lists fewer than 65,000 clones, about 86% occurring once. This specimen belongs to a study of T cell responses to AZD1222 COVID-19 vaccine. As for the study in general: Pooled together were second doses at about 4 or about 12 weeks.

Germline CDR1 and CDR2: GTSNPN and SVGIG (reference sequence). V was shortened by 2 bases and J by 2 bases, with 12 bases between the two germline ends. The CDR3 extends over 14 amino acids. The sequences come from peripheral blood, collected on day 0 of AZD1222 vaccination. The chain recombines TRBV30 with TRBJ1-1; possible D gene TRBD1, 5 bases. The sequence derives from an adult in good health. The CDR3, as DNA: TGTGCCTGGAGTCTCCGGGGGAGCAACACTGAAGCTTTCTTT. Translated: CAWSLRGSNTEAFF. Filled out from reference TRBV30 and TRBJ1-1, the complete variable domain reads SQTIHQWPATLVQPVGSPLSLECTVEGTSNPNLYWYRQAAGRGLQLLFYSVGIGQISSEVPQNLSASRPQDRQFILSSKKLLLSDSGFYLCAWSLRGSNTEAFFGQGTRLTVV.